The 12 T cell receptor beta chains below come from one sample, sequenced in a study of neurological immune-mediated disorders. Each CDR3 protein is one row after TCRdb ran MiXCR on the 5' RACE reads. The profile shows over 45,000 distinct CDR3 sequences, over 3% of them singletons. Sequencing was done on a sample of PBMCs. The receptors here all came from a man aged 35 to 55 with multiple sclerosis.

This clonotype has ten or more counts. The chain couples TRBV7-9 to TRBJ1-6; 10 bases are a match to TRBD1. J lost 10 bases, V lost 1 base, and 7 bases had no gene match. The CDR3 runs to 16 residues. Germline V gene lookup returns CDR1 SEHNR and CDR2 FQNEAQ (reference sequence). CDR3 loop: CASSLGQGARRSPLHF. In nucleotides, the CDR3 is TGTGCCAGCAGCTTAGGACAGGGGGCGAGAAGATCACCCCTCCACTTT.

About this clonotype itself: At one end the junction does not follow the germline gene, possibly because of a read error. The rearrangement joins TRBV20-1 to TRBJ1-6; D unclear. Germline-derived CDR1 and CDR2 are DFQATT and SNEGSKA (reference sequence). This CDR3 region has 16 residues. The DNA for the CDR3 is TGCAGTGCTAGGAACGTCCTTGGGTCCTATAATTCACCCCTCAACTTT. It translates to CSARNVLGSYNSPLNF.

With regard to this clonotype: The junction departs from the called germline gene at one end, perhaps through a read error. The rearrangement uses TRBV12-3 or TRBV12-4 and TRBJ1-5; TRBD1 matches at 7 bases. The CDR3 is 14 residues long. CDR3 nucleotides: TGTGCCAGCACCCAGGGGGGGAGGCATCAGCCCCAGAATTTT. This translates into CASTQGGRHQPQNF.

To note about this clonotype: Sequence at one end of the junction differs from germline and may be a read error. The chain joins TRBV20-1 to TRBJ1-6; 7 bases fit TRBD1. The CDR3 contains 14 residues. CDR1 DFQATT and CDR2 SNEGSKA come from the germline V gene (reference sequence). Here the CDR3 reads CSAGPGQKNSPLNF. CDR3 sequence (DNA): TGCAGTGCTGGTCCGGGACAGAAGAATTCACCCCTCAACTTT.

This sequence joins TRBV5-1 and TRBJ2-3, with 14 bases lining up with TRBD2. There are 16 residues in the CDR3. Losses at the gene ends were 4 bases for V and 4 bases for J; bases not matched to a gene: 5. Germline CDR1 reads SGHRS; CDR2 reads YFSETQ. The CDR3 spells CASSIGTSGGADTQYF. In DNA, the CDR3 is TGCGCCAGCAGCATAGGGACTAGCGGGGGCGCAGATACGCAGTATTTT. The whole variable domain, filled in from reference TRBV5-1 and TRBJ2-3, reads KAGVTQTPRYLIKTRGQQVTLSCSPISGHRSVSWYQQTPGQGLQFLFEYFSETQRNKGNFPGRFSGRQFSNSRSEMNVSTLELGDSALYLCASSIGTSGGADTQYFGPGTRLTVL.

This clonotype was detected many times. The rearrangement joins TRBV20-1 to TRBJ2-7; the D is unclear. Trimming took 3 bases from V and 3 from J, leaving 9 bases between them. The CDR3 runs to 12 residues. Germline V gives CDR1 DFQATT, CDR2 SNEGSKA (reference sequence). CDR3 DNA: TGCAGTGCTAGGGTGGAGAGCTACGAGCAGTACTTC. This codes for CSARVESYEQYF.

The chain employs TRBV9 and TRBJ2-7; 8 bases match TRBD2. Looked up from germline, CDR1 is SGDLS and CDR2 is YYNGEE. V was clipped by 0 bases and J by 3 bases; unmatched bases: 8. This CDR3 comprises 16 residues. The CDR3 here is CASSVEAGGTIYEQYF. CDR3 sequence (DNA): TGTGCCAGCAGCGTAGAGGCGGGGGGAACGATCTACGAGCAGTACTTC.

The CDR3 sequence: CASTTPGQGNNEQFF. The CDR3 bases are TGTGCCAGCACTACCCCGGGACAGGGAAACAATGAGCAGTTCTTC. This sequence joins TRBV28 and TRBJ2-1, with 9 positions matching TRBD1. The CDR3 is 15 amino acids. V was pared by 7 bases and J by 5 bases, with 9 bases of the junction left unmatched. Germline-derived CDR1 and CDR2 are MDHEN and SYDVKM.

This clonotype was observed many times. The chain uses TRBV6-6 and TRBJ2-2, with 10 nucleotides matching TRBD2. This CDR3 has 14 residues. Germline CDR1 and CDR2: MNHNY and SVGAGI (reference sequence). The V gene end was trimmed by 9 bases and the J gene end by 4 bases; junction bases not matched to a gene: 5. The CDR3 is CASSSSGGTGELFF. CDR3 nucleotide sequence: TGTGCCAGTTCCTCTAGCGGGGGCACCGGGGAGCTGTTTTTT.

This clonotype was detected ten times or more. This chain links TRBV20-1 with TRBJ1-4; 11 positions agree with TRBD1. The germline gives CDR1 DFQATT, CDR2 SNEGSKA (reference sequence). The length of the CDR3 is 11 residues. V lost 5 bases and J lost 17; bases outside the gene matches: 7. The CDR3 bases are TGCAGTGCTGACACCGGGACAGGGGGATTTTTT. Translation: CSADTGTGGFF.

This clonotype showed up many times. The chain links TRBV2 to TRBJ2-4, with 8 bases identical to TRBD2. After removal of 3 bases from V and 1 base from J, the junction contained 8 bases not matched to a gene. The CDR3 is 17 residues long. The germline V gene encodes CDR1 SNHLY and CDR2 FYNNEI. The CDR3 nucleotides read TGTGCCAGCAGTGAGGCTAGCGGGCCAACGGCCAAAAACATTCAGTACTTC. Its translation is CASSEASGPTAKNIQYF.

This clonotype was counted many times. This chain uses TRBV20-1 with TRBJ2-5, with D hard to call. Germline values: CDR1 DFQATT, CDR2 SNEGSKA (reference sequence). The V end was cut by 3 bases, the J end by 2 bases, with 13 bases between. The CDR3 extends over 14 amino acids. The chain's CDR3 is CSASPPLGQETQYF. Written as DNA, the CDR3 is TGCAGTGCTAGCCCCCCTCTGGGGCAAGAGACCCAGTACTTC.